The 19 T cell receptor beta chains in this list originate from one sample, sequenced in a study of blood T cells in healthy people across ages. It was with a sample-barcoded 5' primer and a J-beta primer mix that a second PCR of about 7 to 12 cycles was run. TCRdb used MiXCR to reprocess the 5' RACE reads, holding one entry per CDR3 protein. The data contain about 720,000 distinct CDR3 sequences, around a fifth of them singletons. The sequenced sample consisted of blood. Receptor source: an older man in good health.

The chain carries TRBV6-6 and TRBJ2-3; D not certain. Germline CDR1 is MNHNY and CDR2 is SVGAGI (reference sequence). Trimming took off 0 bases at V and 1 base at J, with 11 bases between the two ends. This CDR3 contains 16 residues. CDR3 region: CASSYSPSRGTDTQYF. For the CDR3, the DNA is TGTGCCAGCAGTTACTCCCCCTCCCGGGGCACAGATACGCAGTATTTT.

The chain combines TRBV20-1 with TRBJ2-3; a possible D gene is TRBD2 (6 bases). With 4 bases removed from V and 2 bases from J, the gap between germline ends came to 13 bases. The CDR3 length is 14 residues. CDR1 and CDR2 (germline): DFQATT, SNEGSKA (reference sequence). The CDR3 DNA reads TGCAGTGCTATGGTTAGCGGTATCACAGATACGCAGTATTTT. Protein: CSAMVSGITDTQYF.

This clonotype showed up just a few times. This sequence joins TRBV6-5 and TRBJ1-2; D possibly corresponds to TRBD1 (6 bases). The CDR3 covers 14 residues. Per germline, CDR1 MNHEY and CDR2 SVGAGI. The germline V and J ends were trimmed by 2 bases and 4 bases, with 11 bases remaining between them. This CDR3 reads CASSYGKTGYGYTF. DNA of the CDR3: TGTGCCAGCAGTTACGGGAAGACAGGCTATGGCTACACCTTC.

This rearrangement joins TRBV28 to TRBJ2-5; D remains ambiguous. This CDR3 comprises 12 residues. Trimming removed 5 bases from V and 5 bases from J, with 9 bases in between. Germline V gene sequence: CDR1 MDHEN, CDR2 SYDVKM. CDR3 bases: TGTGCCAGCAGTGCCACATTGGAGACCCAGTACTTC. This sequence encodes CASSATLETQYF.

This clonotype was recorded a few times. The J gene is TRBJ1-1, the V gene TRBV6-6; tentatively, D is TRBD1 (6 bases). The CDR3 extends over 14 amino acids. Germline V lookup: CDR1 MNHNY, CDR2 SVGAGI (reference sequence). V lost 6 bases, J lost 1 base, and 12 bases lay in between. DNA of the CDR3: TGTGCCAGCAGAAGGGAGGGGGGGAACACTGAAGCTTTCTTT. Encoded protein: CASRREGGNTEAFF.

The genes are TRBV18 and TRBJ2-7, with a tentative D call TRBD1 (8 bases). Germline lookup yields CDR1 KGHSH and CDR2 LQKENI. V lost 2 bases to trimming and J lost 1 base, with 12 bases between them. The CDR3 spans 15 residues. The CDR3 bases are TGTGCCAGCTCACCAAACAGGGGGGGATCCTACGAGCAGTACTTC. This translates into CASSPNRGGSYEQYF.

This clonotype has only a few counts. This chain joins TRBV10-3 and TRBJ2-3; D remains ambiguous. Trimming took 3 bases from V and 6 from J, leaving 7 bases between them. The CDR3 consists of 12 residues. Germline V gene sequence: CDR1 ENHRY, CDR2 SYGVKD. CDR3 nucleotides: TGTGCCATCAGTGATTTGGCGGATACGCAGTATTTT. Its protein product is CAISDLADTQYF.

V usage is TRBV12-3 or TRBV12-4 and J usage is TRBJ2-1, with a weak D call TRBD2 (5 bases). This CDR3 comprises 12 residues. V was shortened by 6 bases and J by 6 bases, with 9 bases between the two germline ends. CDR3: CASSPGSNEQFF. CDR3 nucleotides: TGTGCCAGCAGCCCGGGGAGCAATGAGCAGTTCTTC.

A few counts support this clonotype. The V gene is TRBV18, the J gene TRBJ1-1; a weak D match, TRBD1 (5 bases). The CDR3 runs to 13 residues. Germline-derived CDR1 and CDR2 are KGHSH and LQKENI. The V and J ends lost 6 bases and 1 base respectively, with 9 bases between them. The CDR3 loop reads CASSDGGNTEAFF. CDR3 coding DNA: TGTGCCAGCTCCGATGGGGGGAACACTGAAGCTTTCTTT. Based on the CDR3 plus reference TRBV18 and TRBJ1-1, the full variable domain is NAGVMQNPRHLVRRRGQEARLRCSPMKGHSHVYWYRQLPEEGLKFMVYLQKENIIDESGMPKERFSAEFPKEGPSILRIQQVVRGDSAAYFCASSDGGNTEAFFGQGTRLTVV.

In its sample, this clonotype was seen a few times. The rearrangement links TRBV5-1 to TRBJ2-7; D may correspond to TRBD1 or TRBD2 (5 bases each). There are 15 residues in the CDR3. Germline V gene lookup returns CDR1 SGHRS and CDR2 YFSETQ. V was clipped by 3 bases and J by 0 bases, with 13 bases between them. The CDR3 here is CASSWGTVSSYEQYF. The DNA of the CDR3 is TGCGCCAGCAGCTGGGGGACGGTCAGCTCCTACGAGCAGTACTTC.

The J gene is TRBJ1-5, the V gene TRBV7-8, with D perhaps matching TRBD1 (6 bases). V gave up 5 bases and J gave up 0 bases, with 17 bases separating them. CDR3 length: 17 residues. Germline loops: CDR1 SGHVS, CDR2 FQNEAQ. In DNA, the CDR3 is TGTGCCAGCAGCCCCTGGAGTACAGGGAATAGCAATCAGCCCCAGCATTTT. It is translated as CASSPWSTGNSNQPQHF.

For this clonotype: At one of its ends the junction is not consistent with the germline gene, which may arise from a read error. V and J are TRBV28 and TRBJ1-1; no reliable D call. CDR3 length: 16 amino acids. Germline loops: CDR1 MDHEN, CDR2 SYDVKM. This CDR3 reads CASSFRGAAMNTEALF. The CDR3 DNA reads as TGTGCCAGCAGTTTTCGGGGAGCAGCCATGAACACTGAAGCTCTCTTT. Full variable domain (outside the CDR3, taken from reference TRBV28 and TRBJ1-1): DVKVTQSSRYLVKRTGEKVFLECVQDMDHENMFWYRQDPGLGLRLIYFSYDVKMKEKGDIPEGYSVSREKKERFSLILESASTNQTSMYLCASSFRGAAMNTEALFGQGTRLTVV.

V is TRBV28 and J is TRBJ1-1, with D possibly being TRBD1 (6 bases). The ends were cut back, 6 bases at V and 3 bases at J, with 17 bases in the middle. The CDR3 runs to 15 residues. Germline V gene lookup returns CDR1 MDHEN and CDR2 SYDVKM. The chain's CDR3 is CASRAPRGRYTEAFF. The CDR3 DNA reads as TGTGCCAGCAGGGCACCCAGGGGAAGGTACACTGAAGCTTTCTTT.

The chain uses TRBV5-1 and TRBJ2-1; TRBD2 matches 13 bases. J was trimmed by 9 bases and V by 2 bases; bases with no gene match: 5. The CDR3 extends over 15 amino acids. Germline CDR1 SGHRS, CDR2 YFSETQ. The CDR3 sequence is CASSLGLAGAVEQFF. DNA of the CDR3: TGCGCCAGCAGCTTAGGACTAGCGGGGGCTGTTGAGCAGTTCTTC.

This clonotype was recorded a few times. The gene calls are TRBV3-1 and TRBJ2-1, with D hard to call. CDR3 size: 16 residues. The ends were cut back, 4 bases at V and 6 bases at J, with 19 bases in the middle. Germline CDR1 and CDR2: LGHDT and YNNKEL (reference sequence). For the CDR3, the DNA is TGTGCCAGCAGCCTTCCGGGCAGACTGGACCTCAATGAGCAGTTCTTC. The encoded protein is CASSLPGRLDLNEQFF.

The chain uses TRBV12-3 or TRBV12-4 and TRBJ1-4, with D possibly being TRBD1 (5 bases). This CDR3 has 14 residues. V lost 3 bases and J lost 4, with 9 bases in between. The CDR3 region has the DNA TGTGCCAGCAGTTTCGCAGGGTATAATGAAAAACTGTTTTTT. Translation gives CASSFAGYNEKLFF.

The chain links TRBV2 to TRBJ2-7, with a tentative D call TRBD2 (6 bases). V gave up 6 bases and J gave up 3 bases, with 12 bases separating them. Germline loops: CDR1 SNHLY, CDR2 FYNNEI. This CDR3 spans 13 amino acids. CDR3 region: CASSRDLYYEQYV. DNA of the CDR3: TGTGCCAGCAGCAGGGACTTATACTACGAGCAGTACGTC.

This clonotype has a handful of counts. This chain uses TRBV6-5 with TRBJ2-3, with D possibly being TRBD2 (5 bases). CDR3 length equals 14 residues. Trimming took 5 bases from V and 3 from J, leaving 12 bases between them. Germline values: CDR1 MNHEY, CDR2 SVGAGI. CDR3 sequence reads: CASSRTLRTDTQYF. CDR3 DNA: TGTGCCAGCAGTAGGACTCTACGGACAGATACGCAGTATTTT.

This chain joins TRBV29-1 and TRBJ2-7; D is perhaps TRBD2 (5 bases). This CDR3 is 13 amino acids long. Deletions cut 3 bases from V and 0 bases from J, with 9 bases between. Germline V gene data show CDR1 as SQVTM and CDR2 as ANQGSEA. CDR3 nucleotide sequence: TGCAGCGTTGATGGGAGTCCCTCCTACGAGCAGTACTTC. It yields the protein CSVDGSPSYEQYF.